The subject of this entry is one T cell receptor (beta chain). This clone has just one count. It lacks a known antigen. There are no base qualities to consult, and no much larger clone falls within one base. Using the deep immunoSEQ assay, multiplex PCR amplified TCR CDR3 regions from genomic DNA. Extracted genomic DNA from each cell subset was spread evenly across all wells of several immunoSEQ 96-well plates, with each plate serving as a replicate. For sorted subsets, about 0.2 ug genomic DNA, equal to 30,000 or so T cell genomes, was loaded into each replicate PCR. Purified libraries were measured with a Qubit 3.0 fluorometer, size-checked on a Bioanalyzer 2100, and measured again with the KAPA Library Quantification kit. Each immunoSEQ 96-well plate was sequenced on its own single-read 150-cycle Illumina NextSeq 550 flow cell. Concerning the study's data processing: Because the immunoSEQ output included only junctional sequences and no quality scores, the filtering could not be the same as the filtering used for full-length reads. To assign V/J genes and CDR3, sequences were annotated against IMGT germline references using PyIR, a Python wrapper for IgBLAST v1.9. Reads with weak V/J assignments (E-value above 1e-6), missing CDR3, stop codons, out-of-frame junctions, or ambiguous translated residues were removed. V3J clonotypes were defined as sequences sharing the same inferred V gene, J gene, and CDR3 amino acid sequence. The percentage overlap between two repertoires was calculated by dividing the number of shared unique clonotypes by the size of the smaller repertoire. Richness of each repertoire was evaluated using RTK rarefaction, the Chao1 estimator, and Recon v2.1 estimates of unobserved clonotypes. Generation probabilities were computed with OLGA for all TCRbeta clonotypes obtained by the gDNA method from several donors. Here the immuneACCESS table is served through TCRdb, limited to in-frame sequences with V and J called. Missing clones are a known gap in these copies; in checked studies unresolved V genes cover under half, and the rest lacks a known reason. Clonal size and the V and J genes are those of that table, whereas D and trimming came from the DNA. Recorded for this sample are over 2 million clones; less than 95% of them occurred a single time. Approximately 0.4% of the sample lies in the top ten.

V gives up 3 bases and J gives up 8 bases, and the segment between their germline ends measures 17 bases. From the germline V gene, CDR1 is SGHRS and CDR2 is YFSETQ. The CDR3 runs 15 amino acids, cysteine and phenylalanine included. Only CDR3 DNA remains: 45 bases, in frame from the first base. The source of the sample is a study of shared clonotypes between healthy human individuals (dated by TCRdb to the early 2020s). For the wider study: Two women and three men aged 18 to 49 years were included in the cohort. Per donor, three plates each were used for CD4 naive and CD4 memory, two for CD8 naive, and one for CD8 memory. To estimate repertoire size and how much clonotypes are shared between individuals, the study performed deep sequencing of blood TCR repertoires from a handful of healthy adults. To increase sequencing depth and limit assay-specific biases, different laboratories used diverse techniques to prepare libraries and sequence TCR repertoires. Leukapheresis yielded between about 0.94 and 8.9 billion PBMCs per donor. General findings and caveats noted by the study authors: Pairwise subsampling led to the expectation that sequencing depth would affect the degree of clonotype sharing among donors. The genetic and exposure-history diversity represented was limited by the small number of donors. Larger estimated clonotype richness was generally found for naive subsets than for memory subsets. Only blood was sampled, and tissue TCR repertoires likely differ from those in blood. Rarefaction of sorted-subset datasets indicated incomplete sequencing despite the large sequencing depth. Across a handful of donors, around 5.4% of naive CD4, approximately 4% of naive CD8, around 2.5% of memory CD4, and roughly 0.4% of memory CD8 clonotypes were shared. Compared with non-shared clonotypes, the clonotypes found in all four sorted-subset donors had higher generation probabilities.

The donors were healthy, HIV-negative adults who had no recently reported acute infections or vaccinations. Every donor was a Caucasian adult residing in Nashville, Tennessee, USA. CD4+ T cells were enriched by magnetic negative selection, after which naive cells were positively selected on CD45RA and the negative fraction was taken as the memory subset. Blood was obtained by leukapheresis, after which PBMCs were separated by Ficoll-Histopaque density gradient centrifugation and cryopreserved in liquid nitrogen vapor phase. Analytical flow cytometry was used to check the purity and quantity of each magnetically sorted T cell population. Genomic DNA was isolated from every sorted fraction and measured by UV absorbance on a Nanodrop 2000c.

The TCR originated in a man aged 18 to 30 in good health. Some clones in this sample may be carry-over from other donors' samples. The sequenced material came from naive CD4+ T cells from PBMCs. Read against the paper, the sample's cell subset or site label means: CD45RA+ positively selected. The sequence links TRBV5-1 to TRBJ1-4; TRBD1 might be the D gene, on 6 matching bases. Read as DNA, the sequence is TGCGCCAGCAGCTGGGGGGCAGGGATGGAGGAAAAACTGTTTTTT. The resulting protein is CASSWGAGMEEKLFF.